A selection of T cell receptor beta chains follows, all from one sample in a study of blood T cells in healthy people across ages. TCRdb re-called the 5' RACE reads through MiXCR, storing one row per CDR3 protein. This sample has around 1,600,000 distinct CDR3 sequences, with 35% to 45% found just once. Sequenced material: blood. All receptors come from a woman younger than 35 in good health. Both conserved end residues are part of each CDR3. A D gene is named only where the DNA matches it firmly. Size values are once, few and many counts, or a class for expanded clones, and some rows have none.

abundance,d_gene,j_gene,v_gene,CDR3aa,CDR3nt
NA,TRBD2,TRBJ2-5,TRBV3-1,CASSRPLAGANRETRYF,TGTGCCAGCAGCCGCCCACTAGCGGGGGCGAACCGAGAGACCCGGTACTTC
few,NA,TRBJ2-7,TRBV6-2/TRBV6-3,CASKFRGGHEQYF,TGTGCCAGCAAGTTTAGGGGCGGCCACGAGCAGTACTTC
NA,NA,TRBJ2-5,TRBV2,CASSRTVTSSQYF,TGTGCCAGCAGCCGGACAGTTACGTCGTCCCAGTACTTC
NA,TRBD1,TRBJ1-6,TRBV3-1,CASSPLDRGQLNNSPLHF,TGTGCCAGCAGCCCACTCGACAGGGGCCAACTTAATAATTCACCCCTCCACTTT
few,TRBD1,TRBJ1-5,TRBV5-1,CASSPTAGTGVQPQHF,TGCGCCAGCAGCCCGACTGCCGGGACAGGGGTTCAGCCCCAGCATTTT
many,NA,TRBJ2-1,TRBV4-3,CASSQDLVGRVYNEQFF,TGCGCCAGCAGCCAAGATTTGGTGGGAAGGGTTTACAATGAGCAGTTCTTC
NA,NA,TRBJ2-7,TRBV6-2/TRBV6-3,CASSYSPREGYEQYF,TGTGCCAGCAGTTACTCGCCACGAGAAGGCTACGAGCAGTACTTC
NA,NA,TRBJ1-1,TRBV29-1,CSVEGGSGNTEAFF,TGCAGCGTTGAAGGGGGGTCGGGGAACACTGAAGCTTTCTTT
NA,NA,TRBJ2-3,TRBV20-1,CSAGDPSTDTQYF,TGCAGTGCTGGCGACCCAAGCACAGATACGCAGTATTTT
NA,TRBD1,TRBJ2-7,TRBV2,CASSEAGQTYEQYF,TGTGCCAGCAGTGAAGCGGGACAGACCTACGAGCAGTACTTC
many,NA,TRBJ2-7,TRBV12-3/TRBV12-4,CASSPQGGHYEQYF,TGTGCCAGCAGCCCACAGGGCGGTCACTACGAGCAGTACTTC
NA,NA,TRBJ2-5,TRBV5-1,CASSSIPGAETQYF,TGCGCCAGCAGCTCCATACCGGGAGCAGAGACCCAGTACTTC
NA,NA,TRBJ1-5,TRBV12-3/TRBV12-4,CASSSPTAYSNQPQHF,TGTGCCAGCAGTTCTCCGACAGCCTATAGCAATCAGCCCCAGCATTTT
few,NA,TRBJ1-1,TRBV4-1,CASSQDPENTEAFF,TGCGCCAGCAGCCAAGATCCGGAGAACACTGAAGCTTTCTTT
NA,NA,TRBJ2-1,TRBV20-1,CSARDRAGSSYEQFF,TGCAGTGCTAGAGATCGGGCAGGGAGCTCCTACGAGCAGTTCTTC
NA,TRBD2,TRBJ2-5,TRBV10-3,CAISGTSGMETQYF,TGTGCCATCAGCGGGACTAGCGGGATGGAGACCCAGTACTTC
NA,NA,TRBJ2-7,TRBV18,CASSPATSPYYEQYF,TGTGCCAGCTCTCCCGCTACTAGCCCTTATTACGAGCAGTACTTC
few,TRBD1,TRBJ1-5,TRBV7-2,CASSLTGAAQPQHF,TGTGCCAGCAGCTTGACAGGGGCGGCTCAGCCCCAGCATTTT
few,NA,TRBJ2-1,TRBV7-9,CASSSGQEGFF,TGTGCCAGCAGCTCCGGACAAGAGGGGTTCTTC
few,NA,TRBJ2-1,TRBV2,CASSEGLGGEQFF,TGTGCCAGCAGTGAGGGGCTAGGGGGTGAGCAGTTCTTC